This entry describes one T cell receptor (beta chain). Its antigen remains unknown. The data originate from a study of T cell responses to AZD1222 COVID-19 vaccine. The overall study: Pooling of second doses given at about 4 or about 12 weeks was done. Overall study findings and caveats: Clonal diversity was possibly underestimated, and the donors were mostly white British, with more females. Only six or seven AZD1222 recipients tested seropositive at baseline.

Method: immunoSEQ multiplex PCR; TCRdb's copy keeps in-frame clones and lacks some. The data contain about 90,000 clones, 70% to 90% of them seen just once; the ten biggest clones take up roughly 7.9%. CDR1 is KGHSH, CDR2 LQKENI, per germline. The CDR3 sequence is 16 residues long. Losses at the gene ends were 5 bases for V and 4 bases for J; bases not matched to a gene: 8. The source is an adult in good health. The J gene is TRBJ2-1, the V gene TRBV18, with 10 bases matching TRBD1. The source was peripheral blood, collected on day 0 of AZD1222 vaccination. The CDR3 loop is CASSRDRGRFYNEQFF. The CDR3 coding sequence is TGTGCCAGCTCAAGGGACAGGGGTCGATTTTACAATGAGCAGTTCTTC.